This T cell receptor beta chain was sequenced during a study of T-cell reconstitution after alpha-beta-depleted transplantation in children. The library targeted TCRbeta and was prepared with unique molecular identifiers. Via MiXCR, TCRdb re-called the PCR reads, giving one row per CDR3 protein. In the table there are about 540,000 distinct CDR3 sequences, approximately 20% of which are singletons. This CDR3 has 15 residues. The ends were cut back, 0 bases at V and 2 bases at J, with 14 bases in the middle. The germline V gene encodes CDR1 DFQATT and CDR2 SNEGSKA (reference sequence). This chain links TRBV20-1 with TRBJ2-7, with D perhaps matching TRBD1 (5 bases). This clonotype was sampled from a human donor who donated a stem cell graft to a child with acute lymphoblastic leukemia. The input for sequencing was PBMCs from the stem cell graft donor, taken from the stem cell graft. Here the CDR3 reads CSARDIRDRAYEQYF. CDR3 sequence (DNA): TGCAGTGCTAGAGATATCCGTGACAGAGCCTACGAGCAGTACTTC.